This TCR beta chain was found in a study of cytomegalovirus exposure and HLA in healthy donors. The wider study: Unique TCRs numbering around 85 million, obtained from HLA-typed donors, made up an early data release. Genotyping showed around 80% of some 400 donors falling in the Caucasian-associated ancestry cluster.

The study ran its PCR with 60 Vbeta and 13 Jbeta primers. TCRdb's table, derived via immunoSEQ multiplex PCR, lists solely in-frame clones and lacks some. The sample has under 200,000 clones, about four fifths seen once; the top ten hold 7% to 9.5%. The study, taken as a whole, reports: In a later analysis, TCR association rates varied by HLA locus: DRB1 most, HLA-C fewest. In an earlier analysis, productive rearrangement rates for most beta V segments clustered near 87% or 30%.

The ends lost 6 bases at V and 6 bases at J; junction bases unmatched: 7. In germline, CDR1 is MNHNY, CDR2 SVGAGI (reference sequence). This CDR3 has 14 residues. Only one count was recorded for this clone. The antigen is not known. The chain links TRBV6-6 to TRBJ1-4; 7 bases fit TRBD1. This receptor was identified in a male donor in good health and CMV-seropositive. The sequencing input was PBMCs. In DNA form, the CDR3 reads TGTGCCAGCAGACGAGACAGGGTTGATGAAAAACTGTTTTTT. Translating gives CASRRDRVDEKLFF.